This TCR beta chain was profiled in a study of Graves' ophthalmopathy and Graves' hyperthyroidism (dated by TCRdb to 2016 to 2018). At the level of the whole study: Peripheral blood was collected at initial diagnosis, before any treatment. The study used signatures of the TCR beta repertoire to tell Graves' ophthalmopathy apart from Graves' hyperthyroidism and to predict which patients would progress to ophthalmopathy. T-cell repertoires of thyroid tissue and blood were compared in several hyperthyroidism patients. For independent validation, a separate cohort was made up of fewer than 20 hyperthyroidism patients plus 17 patients who later progressed from hyperthyroidism to ophthalmopathy. To explore V-J signatures that distinguish ophthalmopathy from hyperthyroidism, a discovery set of around 100 patients was enrolled, made up of 43 with ophthalmopathy and 55 to 65 with stable hyperthyroidism. For training and testing, the 100 or so patients in the discovery cohort were randomly divided in a 7:3 ratio. In total, around 140 blood samples were TCR-sequenced: 43 ophthalmopathy, approximately 80 hyperthyroidism and some 17 hyperthyroidism-to-ophthalmopathy patients. Once sampling was done, hyperthyroidism patients were given methimazole at a starting dose of 30 mg daily, while ophthalmopathy patients were given high-dose intravenous methylprednisolone. On the study overall, not on this receptor specifically: In validation, the model predicted ophthalmopathy progression with more than 70% sensitivity and approximately 75% specificity; approximately 12 predicted patients were CT-confirmed with GO in a median of approximately 6.2 months. Ophthalmopathy was separated from stable hyperthyroidism by the 13-signature model with roughly 87% sensitivity and less than 82% specificity in cross-validation and with 80%/75% in the test set. Most expanded thyroid clonotypes with a frequency above 0.001 also appeared in blood, which suggests that blood repertoires may reflect the immune response in the thyroid. No statistical method was used to set the sample size in advance, and the investigators knew which group each participant was assigned to.

The germline V gene provides CDR1 SNHLY and CDR2 FYNNEI. The CDR3 runs 15 residues from the cysteine to the phenylalanine. The entry retains the CDR3 DNA only, 45 bases that are in frame from base 1. Relative to germline, V is 8 bases shorter and J is 4 bases shorter, with 20 bases between their ends. Ophthalmopathy patients had moderately to severely active disease, Clinical Activity Score of at least 3, NOSPECS grade of at least 4, and disease duration under 3 months. Anyone with other autoimmune diseases, uncontrolled infections, pregnancy or lactation was excluded from the study. Clinical symptoms, serum thyroxine, TRAb, thyroid ultrasound and orbital computed tomography were used for diagnosis. Ficoll-Paque density gradient centrifugation was used to isolate PBMCs from 8 to 10 ml of fresh peripheral blood. Total RNA was extracted using Trizol reagent, and RNA quality was checked on an Agilent 2100 Bioanalyzer.

For repertoire sequencing, the TCR beta CDR3 regions were amplified from RNA transcripts. A first-round RT-PCR used HTBI primers with the Qiagen OneStep RT-PCR kit, followed by a second-round multiplex PCR, size selection and purification. The libraries underwent paired-end sequencing with 100 bp reads on an Illumina HiSeq2000. The authors' analysis ran thus. Reads were processed with SOAPnuke, discarding reads with adapters, uncalled bases, mean Phred below 15, or no exact constant-primer or identifier match. COPE v1.2.5 was used to merge the high-quality paired reads. Each unique nucleotide sequence was defined as a clonotype, and clonotypes were aligned to IMGT TRB V, D and J references with MiTCR v1.1. Only V-J combinations with frequency above 0.0001 were analysed, covering approximately 99% of repertoires. For each V-J combination, a TCR clonal expansion and chaos score was defined as F50 clonal expansion divided by the chaos observed in the TCRdist matrix. Features were reduced by Welch's t-statistics and random forest to around 13 V-J combinations, which fed a naive Bayes classifier. The Morisita-Horn index was used to measure how similar the thyroid and blood repertoires were. The public reads were reprocessed in TCRdb via fastp at Q25 and MiXCR, keeping in-frame beta chains. All rows with the same CDR3 protein become a single entry with the most common DNA and genes. The V and J calls, along with clone size, are taken from TCRdb and not from the paper's own processing. This sample holds about 500,000 distinct CDR3 sequences; under 15% were observed only once. The biggest ten clones account for 9.5% to 10% of the sample.

This clonotype was counted ten times or more. Its cognate antigen has yet to be identified. No much larger clone is present one base from it, and per-base qualities are unavailable. The sample was blood. This clonotype was sampled from a woman aged 25-40 years with Graves' ophthalmopathy. Donor details come from another sample of the same person, matched by shared clones. This receptor chain uses TRBV2 and TRBJ1-1; tentative D gene TRBD1, with 5 bases matching. The sequenced DNA is TGTGCCAGCTCAATCAGCGGGGCCCGGGGCACTGAAGCTTTCTTT. Its translation reads: CASSISGARGTEAFF.